Listed below are T cell receptor beta chains from one sample, sequenced in a study of OX40 agonist ivuxolimab in advanced cancers. This table comes from immunoSEQ multiplex PCR, and its TCRdb copy is limited to in-frame clones, with some not included. The sample consists of tens of thousands of clones, about nine tenths of them appearing once. The source was CD4+ or CD8+ T cells sorted from blood, collected in a trial of the OX40 agonist ivuxolimab. Source of these receptors: an adult with an advanced solid tumor such as melanoma, head and neck, liver or kidney cancer. The CDR3 runs from the conserved cysteine through the conserved F or W. D genes are given only for firm matches. Expanded clones get a size class; other rows say once, few or many, or leave the size out.

cdr3_aa cdr3_nt d_call j_call clone_size v_call
CASKDRGGQPQHF TGTGCCAGCAAGGACCGTGGAGGGCAGCCCCAGCATTTT . TRBJ1-5 . TRBV6-5
CASSLDYEGRANEKLFF TGTGCCAGCAGCTTAGATTATGAGGGGCGGGCAAATGAAAAACTGTTTTTT . TRBJ1-4 . TRBV11-2
CASRRGSYQETQYF TGTGCCAGCCGGCGGGGTTCCTATCAAGAGACCCAGTACTTC . TRBJ2-5 . TRBV6-5
CASSLWVGQGVEETQYF TGCGCCAGCAGCTTGTGGGTAGGGCAGGGGGTCGAGGAGACCCAGTACTTC TRBD1 TRBJ2-5 . TRBV5-1
CASSLESSDTQYF TGTGCCAGCAGCTTAGAAAGCTCAGATACGCAGTATTTT . TRBJ2-3 . TRBV11-2
CASKLFGTDTQYF TGTGCCAGCAAATTATTCGGCACAGATACGCAGTATTTT . TRBJ2-3 . TRBV7-2
CSVEEGADEQYF TGCAGCGTTGAAGAGGGGGCCGACGAGCAGTACTTC . TRBJ2-7 . TRBV29-1
CASSPDRGRTGELFF TGTGCCAGCAGTCCCGACAGGGGGAGAACCGGGGAGCTGTTTTTT TRBD1 TRBJ2-2 . TRBV6-5
CASSLEASGSNEQFF TGCGCCAGCAGCTTGGAGGCTAGCGGGTCAAATGAGCAGTTCTTC TRBD2 TRBJ2-1 . TRBV5-1
CASSLAGGNQETQYF TGTGCCAGCAGCTTGGCCGGGGGGAACCAAGAGACCCAGTACTTC TRBD2 TRBJ2-5 . TRBV5-8
CASRLRTGNYGYTF TGTGCAAGTCGCCTACGGACAGGGAACTATGGCTACACCTTC . TRBJ1-2 . TRBV12-2
CASSSVSGGALDEQFF TGTGCCAGCAGCTCCGTTAGCGGGGGGGCCCTCGATGAGCAGTTCTTC TRBD2 TRBJ2-1 . TRBV7-8
CAWNPDRGSPFYGYTF TGTGCCTGGAATCCGGACAGGGGCTCCCCTTTCTATGGCTACACCTTC TRBD1 TRBJ1-2 . TRBV30
CASSPPGDRGPDTIYF TGTGCCAGCTCACCACCGGGGGACAGGGGGCCGGACACCATATATTTT TRBD1 TRBJ1-3 . TRBV18
CASSQGGGRTNSPLHF TGTGCCAGCAGCCAAGGGGGGGGCAGAACTAATTCACCCCTCCACTTT . TRBJ1-6 . TRBV14
CASSELGTGGREQYF TGTGCCAGCAGTGAACTCGGGACAGGGGGTCGCGAGCAGTACTTC TRBD1 TRBJ2-7 . TRBV27
CASRTGESSPLHF TGTGCCAGTAGGACAGGTGAAAGCTCACCCCTCCACTTT . TRBJ1-6 . TRBV19
CASKPSTDTQYF TGTGCCAGCAAGCCGAGCACAGATACGCAGTATTTT . TRBJ2-3 . TRBV11-2
CASSLGRDEQFF TGTGCCAGCAGCTTAGGCAGGGACGAGCAGTTCTTC . TRBJ2-1 . TRBV7-2
CASSLGQGNEQFF TGTGCCAGCAGCCTGGGACAGGGGAATGAGCAGTTCTTC TRBD1 TRBJ2-1 once TRBV7-2
CASSLLGASGDSPLHF TGTGCCAGCAGCTTGTTGGGGGCTTCGGGAGATTCACCCCTCCACTTT . TRBJ1-6 . TRBV5-4
CASSPGRLTIYF TGTGCCAGCAGCCCTGGGAGGCTAACCATATATTTT . TRBJ1-3 . TRBV11-2
CASSKGQDHEKLFF TGTGCCAGTAGTAAAGGACAGGACCATGAAAAACTGTTTTTT TRBD1 TRBJ1-4 . TRBV19
CASSIGTPAGNSPLHF TGTGCCAGTAGTATCGGGACCCCCGCCGGGAATTCACCCCTCCACTTT . TRBJ1-6 . TRBV19
CASSLTVTIAKNIQYF TGTGCCAGCAGTCTAACAGTAACCATAGCCAAAAACATTCAGTACTTC . TRBJ2-4 . TRBV28
CASSPEAGARETQYF TGTGCCAGCTCACCAGAGGCAGGGGCGCGGGAGACCCAGTACTTC . TRBJ2-5 . TRBV18
CASRSRGGSGADTQYF TGTGCCAGCAGGTCAAGGGGGGGATCCGGGGCAGATACGCAGTATTTT . TRBJ2-3 . TRBV11-2